This TCR beta chain was profiled in a study of blood T cell repertoires in COVID-19. V lost 1 base to trimming and J lost 5 bases, with 15 bases between them. The CDR3 has 16 amino acids. CDR1 SGHAT and CDR2 FQNNGV come from the germline V gene. The assay was immunoSEQ multiplex PCR, and TCRdb's table has in-frame clones only and misses some. The table lists 250,000 or so clones, over 65% of them singletons. The chain is built from TRBV11-2 and TRBJ2-1, with D possibly matching TRBD2 (5 bases). Sequences were obtained from peripheral blood. The receptor comes from an elderly woman with acute or convalescent COVID-19. The CDR3 region has the DNA TGTGCCAGCAGCTTAGGGGGTAGCGTAAGGAACAATGAGCAGTTCTTC. Protein sequence: CASSLGGSVRNNEQFF.